This TCR beta chain came from a study of blood T cell repertoires in COVID-19. Overall study: Acute and convalescent COVID-19 samples came from the United States, Italy and Spain. Sample material is recorded as cDNA or gDNA derived from T cells, B-cell-depleted T cells, or PBMCs.

In the original workflow: How many nucleated cells were present was estimated from reference gene primer amplification. Clones were sequenced by immunoSEQ multiplex PCR, and TCRdb holds only the in-frame ones, with some missing. V and J calls and clone size are given by that table; D and trimming were obtained from the DNA. The sample shows about 99,000 clones, roughly 82% of them seen only once. Germline CDR1 LGHDT, CDR2 YNNKEL (reference sequence). This CDR3 comprises 11 residues. Trimming left V 2 bases short and J 7 bases short, with 5 bases between. The receptor comes from a man aged 60 to 75 with acute or convalescent COVID-19. Sequencing used peripheral blood. The rearrangement uses TRBV3-1 (or the pseudogene TRBV3-2) and TRBJ2-5; no definite D call. The chain's CDR3 is CASSQSGTQYF. As DNA, the CDR3 is TGTGCCAGCAGCCAATCCGGGACCCAGTACTTC.